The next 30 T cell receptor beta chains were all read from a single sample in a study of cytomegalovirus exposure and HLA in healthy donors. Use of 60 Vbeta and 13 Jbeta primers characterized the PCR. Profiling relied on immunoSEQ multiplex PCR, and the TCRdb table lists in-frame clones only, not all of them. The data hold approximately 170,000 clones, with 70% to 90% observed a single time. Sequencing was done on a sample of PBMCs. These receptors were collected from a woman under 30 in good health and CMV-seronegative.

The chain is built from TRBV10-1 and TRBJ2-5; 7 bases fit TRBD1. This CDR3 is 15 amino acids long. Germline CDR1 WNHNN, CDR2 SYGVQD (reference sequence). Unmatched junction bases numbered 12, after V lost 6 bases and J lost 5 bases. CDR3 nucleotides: TGCGCCAGCAGAGAACAGGGGCACGTGGGGGAGACCCAGTACTTC. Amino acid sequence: CASREQGHVGETQYF.

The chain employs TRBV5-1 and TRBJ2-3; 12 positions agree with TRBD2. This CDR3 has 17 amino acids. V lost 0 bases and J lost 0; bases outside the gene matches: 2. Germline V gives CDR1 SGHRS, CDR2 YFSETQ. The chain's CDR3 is CASSLGTSGASTDTQYF. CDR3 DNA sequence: TGCGCCAGCAGCTTGGGGACTAGCGGGGCAAGCACAGATACGCAGTATTTT.

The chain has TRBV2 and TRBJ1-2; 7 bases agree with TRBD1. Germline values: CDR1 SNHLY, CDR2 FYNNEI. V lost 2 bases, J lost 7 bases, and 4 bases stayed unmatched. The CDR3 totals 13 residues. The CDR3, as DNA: TGTGCCAGCAGTGAACGACAGGGACTTGGCTACACCTTC. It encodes CASSERQGLGYTF.

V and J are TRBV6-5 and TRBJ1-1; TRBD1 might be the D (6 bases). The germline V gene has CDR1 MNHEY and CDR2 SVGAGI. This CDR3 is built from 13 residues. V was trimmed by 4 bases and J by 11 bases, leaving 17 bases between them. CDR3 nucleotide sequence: TGTGCCAGCAGTTTTGGACAGCTCAACGCGGCTTTCTTT. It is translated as CASSFGQLNAAFF.

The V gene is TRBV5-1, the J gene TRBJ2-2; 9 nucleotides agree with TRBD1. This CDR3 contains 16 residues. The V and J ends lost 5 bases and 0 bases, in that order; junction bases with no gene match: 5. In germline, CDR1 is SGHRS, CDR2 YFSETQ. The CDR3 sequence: CASSLRTGANTGELFF. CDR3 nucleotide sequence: TGCGCCAGCAGTTTACGGACAGGGGCGAACACCGGGGAGCTGTTTTTT.

The CDR3 region is CASSLVKAVDSMVGQYF. The CDR3 DNA reads TGTGCCAGCAGCTTAGTTAAGGCGGTGGACAGCATGGTTGGCCAGTACTTC. V gene TRBV7-9 combines with J gene TRBJ2-5; D perhaps matches TRBD1 (6 bases). This CDR3 spans 17 amino acids. V shed 1 base and J shed 10 bases, with 25 bases lying between them. The V gene's germline CDR1 is SEHNR and CDR2 FQNEAQ (reference sequence).

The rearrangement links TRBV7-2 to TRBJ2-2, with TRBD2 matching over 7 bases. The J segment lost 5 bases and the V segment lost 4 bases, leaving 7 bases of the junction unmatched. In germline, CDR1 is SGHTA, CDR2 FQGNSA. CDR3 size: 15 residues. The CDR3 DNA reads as TGTGCCAGCAGCTCAGCCCGGGGGGAGACCGGGGAGCTGTTTTTT. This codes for CASSSARGETGELFF.

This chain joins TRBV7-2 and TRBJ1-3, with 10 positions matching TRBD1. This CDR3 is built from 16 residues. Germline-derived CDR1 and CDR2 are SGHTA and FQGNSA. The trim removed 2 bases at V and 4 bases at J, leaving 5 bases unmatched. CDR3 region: CASSLMGQGTGNTIYF. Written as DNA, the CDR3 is TGTGCCAGCAGCTTAATGGGACAGGGGACGGGAAACACCATATATTTT. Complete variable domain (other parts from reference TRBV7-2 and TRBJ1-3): GAGVSQSPSNKVTEKGKDVELRCDPISGHTALYWYRQSLGQGLEFLIYFQGNSAPDKSGLPSDRFSAERTGGSVSTLTIQRTQQEDSAVYLCASSLMGQGTGNTIYFGEGSWLTVV.

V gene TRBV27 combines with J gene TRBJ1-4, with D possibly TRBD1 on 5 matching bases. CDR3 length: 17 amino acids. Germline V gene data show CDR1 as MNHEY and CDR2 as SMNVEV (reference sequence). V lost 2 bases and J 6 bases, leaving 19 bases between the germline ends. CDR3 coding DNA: TGTGCCAGCAGTTTAAAACCTCCAGGGCTGGGTTATGAAAAACTGTTTTTT. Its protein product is CASSLKPPGLGYEKLFF.

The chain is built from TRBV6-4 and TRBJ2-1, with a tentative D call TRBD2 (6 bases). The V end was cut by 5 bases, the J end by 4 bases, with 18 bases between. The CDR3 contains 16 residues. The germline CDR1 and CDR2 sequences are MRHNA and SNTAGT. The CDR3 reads CASSLSAEEGYNEQFF. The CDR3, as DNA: TGTGCCAGCAGTCTCTCAGCGGAGGAGGGGTACAATGAGCAGTTCTTC.

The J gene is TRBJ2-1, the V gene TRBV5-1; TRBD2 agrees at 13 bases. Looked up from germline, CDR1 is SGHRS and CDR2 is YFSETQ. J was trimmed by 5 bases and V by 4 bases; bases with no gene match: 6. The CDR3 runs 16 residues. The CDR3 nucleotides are TGCGCCAGCAGCCCGCCGGGACTAGCGGGAAACAATGAGCAGTTCTTC. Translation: CASSPPGLAGNNEQFF.

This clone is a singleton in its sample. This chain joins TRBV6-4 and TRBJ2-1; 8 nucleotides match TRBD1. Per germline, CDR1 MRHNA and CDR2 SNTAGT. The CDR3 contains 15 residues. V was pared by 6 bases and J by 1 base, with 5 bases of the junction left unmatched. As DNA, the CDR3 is TGTGCCAGCAGCGCTACAGGGGGTTCCTACAATGAGCAGTTCTTC. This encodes CASSATGGSYNEQFF.

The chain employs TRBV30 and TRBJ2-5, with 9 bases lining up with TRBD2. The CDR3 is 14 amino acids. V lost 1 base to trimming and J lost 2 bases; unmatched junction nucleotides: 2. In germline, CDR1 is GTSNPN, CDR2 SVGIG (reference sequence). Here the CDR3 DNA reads TGTGCCTGGAGTGCCCTAGCGGGACAAGAGACCCAGTACTTC. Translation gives CAWSALAGQETQYF. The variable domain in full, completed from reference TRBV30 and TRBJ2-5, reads SQTIHQWPATLVQPVGSPLSLECTVEGTSNPNLYWYRQAAGRGLQLLFYSVGIGQISSEVPQNLSASRPQDRQFILSSKKLLLSDSGFYLCAWSALAGQETQYFGPGTRLLVL.

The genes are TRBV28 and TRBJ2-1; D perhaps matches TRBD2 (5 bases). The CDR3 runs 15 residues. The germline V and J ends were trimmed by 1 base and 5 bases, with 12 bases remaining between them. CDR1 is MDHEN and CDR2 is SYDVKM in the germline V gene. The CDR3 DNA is TGTGCCAGCAGTTTATTAGATGAGGGTGACAATGAGCAGTTCTTC. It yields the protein CASSLLDEGDNEQFF.

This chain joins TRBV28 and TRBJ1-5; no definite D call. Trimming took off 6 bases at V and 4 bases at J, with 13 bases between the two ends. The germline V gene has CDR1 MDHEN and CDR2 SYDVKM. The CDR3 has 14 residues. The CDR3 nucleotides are TGTGCCAGCAGCTTCTTAATACAGAATCAGCCCCAGCATTTT. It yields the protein CASSFLIQNQPQHF.

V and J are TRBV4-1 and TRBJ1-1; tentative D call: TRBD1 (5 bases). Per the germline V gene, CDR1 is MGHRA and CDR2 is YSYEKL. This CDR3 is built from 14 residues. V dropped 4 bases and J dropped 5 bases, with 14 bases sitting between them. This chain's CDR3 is CASSRVGGDTEAFF. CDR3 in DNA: TGCGCCAGCAGCCGCGTGGGGGGTGATACTGAAGCTTTCTTT.

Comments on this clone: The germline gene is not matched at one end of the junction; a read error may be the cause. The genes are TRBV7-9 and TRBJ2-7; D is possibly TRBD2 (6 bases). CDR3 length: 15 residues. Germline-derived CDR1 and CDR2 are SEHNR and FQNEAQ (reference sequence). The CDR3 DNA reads TGTTCCAGCAGCTTAGCGGATCCGGGGGTGGGCGAGCAGTACTTC. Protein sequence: CSSSLADPGVGEQYF.

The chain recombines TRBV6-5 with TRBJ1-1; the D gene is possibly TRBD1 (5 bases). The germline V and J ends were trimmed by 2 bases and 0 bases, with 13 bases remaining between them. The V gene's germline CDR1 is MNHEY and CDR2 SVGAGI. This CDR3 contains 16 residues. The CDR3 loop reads CASSYTLEGLNTEAFF. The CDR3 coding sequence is TGTGCCAGCAGTTACACCCTGGAGGGGTTGAACACTGAAGCTTTCTTT.

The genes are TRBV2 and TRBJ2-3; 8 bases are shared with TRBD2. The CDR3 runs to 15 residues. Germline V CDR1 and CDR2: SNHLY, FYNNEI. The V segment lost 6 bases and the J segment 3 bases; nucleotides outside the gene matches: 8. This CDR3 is CASREGLGGTDTQYF. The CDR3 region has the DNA TGTGCCAGCAGAGAGGGACTAGGGGGGACAGATACGCAGTATTTT.

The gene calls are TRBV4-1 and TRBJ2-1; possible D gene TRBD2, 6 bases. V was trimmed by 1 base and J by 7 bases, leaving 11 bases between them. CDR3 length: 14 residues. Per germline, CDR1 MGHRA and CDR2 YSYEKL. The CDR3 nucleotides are TGCGCCAGCAGCCAAGTCGGGGGTTTAAATGAGCAGTTCTTC. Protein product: CASSQVGGLNEQFF.

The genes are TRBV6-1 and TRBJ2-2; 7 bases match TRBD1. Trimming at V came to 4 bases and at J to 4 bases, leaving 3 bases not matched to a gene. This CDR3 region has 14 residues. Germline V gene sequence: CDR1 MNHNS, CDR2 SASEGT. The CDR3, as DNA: TGTGCCAGCAGTGGGACAGGAGGCACCGGGGAGCTGTTTTTT. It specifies CASSGTGGTGELFF.

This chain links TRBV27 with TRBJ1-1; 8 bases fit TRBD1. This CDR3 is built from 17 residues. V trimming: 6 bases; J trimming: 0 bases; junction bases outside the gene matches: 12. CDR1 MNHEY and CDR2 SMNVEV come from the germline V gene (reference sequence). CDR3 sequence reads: CASRSGGPYLMNTEAFF. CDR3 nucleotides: TGTGCCAGCAGATCAGGGGGCCCCTATCTCATGAACACTGAAGCTTTCTTT.

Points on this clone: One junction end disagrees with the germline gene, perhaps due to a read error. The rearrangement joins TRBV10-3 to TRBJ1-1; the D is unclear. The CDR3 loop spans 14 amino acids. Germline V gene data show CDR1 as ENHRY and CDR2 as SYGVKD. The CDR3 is CAISEVRRNPEAFF. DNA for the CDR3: TGTGCCATCAGTGAGGTGAGGAGGAACCCTGAAGCTTTCTTT.

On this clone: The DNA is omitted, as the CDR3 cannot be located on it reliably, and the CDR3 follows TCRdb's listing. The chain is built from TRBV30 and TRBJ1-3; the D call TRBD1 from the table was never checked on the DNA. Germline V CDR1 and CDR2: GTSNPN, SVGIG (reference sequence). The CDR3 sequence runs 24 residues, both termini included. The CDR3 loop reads CAWSPHISVPGVLQRQLSGNTIYF.

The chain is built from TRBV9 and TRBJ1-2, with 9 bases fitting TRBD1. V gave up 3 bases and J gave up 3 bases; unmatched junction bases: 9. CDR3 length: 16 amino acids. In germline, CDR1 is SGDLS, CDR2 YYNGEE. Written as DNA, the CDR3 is TGTGCCAGCAGCGACCGGCCGGGGACAGGGTACTATGGCTACACCTTC. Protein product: CASSDRPGTGYYGYTF.

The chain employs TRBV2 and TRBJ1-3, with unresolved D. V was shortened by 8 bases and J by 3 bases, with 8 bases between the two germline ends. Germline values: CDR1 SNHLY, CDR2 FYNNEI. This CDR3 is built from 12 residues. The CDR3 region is CASRADGNTIYF. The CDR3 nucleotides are TGTGCCAGCCGCGCGGATGGAAACACCATATATTTT.

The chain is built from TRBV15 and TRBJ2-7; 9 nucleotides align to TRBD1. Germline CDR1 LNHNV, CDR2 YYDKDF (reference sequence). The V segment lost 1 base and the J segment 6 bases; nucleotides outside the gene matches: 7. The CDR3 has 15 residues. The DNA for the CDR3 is TGTGCCACCAGCAGAGCCGGGACAGGGTATTTCGAGCAGTACTTC. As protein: CATSRAGTGYFEQYF.

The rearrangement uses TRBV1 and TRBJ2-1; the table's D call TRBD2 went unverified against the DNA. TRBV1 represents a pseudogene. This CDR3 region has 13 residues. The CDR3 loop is CTSSPGGYNEQFF. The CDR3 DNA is TGCACCAGCAGCCCCGGAGGTTACAATGAGCAGTTCTTC.

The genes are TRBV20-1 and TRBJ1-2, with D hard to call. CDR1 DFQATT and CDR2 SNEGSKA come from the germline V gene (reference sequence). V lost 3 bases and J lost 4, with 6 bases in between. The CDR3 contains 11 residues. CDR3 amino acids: CSASLSYGYTF. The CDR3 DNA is TGCAGTGCTAGTCTCTCCTATGGCTACACCTTC.

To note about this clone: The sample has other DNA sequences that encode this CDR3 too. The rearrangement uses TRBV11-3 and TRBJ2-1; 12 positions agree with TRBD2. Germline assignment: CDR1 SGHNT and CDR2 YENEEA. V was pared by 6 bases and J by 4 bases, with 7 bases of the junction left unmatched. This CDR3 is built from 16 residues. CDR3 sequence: CASSLTSGSSYNEQFF. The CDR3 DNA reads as TGTGCCAGCAGTCTGACTAGCGGGAGTTCGTACAATGAGCAGTTCTTC.